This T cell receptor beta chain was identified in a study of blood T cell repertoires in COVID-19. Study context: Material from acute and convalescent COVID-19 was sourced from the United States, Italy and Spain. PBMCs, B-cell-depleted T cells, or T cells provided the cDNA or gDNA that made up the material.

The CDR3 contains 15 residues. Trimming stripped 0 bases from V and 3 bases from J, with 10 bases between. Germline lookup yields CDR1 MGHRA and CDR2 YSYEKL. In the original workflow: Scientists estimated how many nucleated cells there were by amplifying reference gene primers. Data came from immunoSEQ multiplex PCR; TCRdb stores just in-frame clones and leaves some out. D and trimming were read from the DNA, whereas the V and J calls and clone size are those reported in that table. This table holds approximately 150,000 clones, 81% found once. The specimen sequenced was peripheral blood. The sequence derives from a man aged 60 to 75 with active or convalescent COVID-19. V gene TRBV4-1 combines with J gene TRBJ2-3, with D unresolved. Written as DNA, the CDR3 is TGCGCCAGCAGCCAAGATGGAGTCAGAACAGATACGCAGTATTTT. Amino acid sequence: CASSQDGVRTDTQYF.